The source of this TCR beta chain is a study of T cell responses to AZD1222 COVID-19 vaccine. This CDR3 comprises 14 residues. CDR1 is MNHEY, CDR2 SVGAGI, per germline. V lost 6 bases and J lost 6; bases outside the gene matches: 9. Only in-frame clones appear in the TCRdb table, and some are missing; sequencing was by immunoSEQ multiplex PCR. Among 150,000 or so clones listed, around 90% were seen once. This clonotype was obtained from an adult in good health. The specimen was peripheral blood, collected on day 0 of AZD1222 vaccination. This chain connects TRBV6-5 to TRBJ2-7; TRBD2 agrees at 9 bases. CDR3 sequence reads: CASSYSGSGSEQYF. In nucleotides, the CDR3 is TGTGCCAGCAGCTATAGCGGGAGCGGGAGCGAGCAGTACTTC.